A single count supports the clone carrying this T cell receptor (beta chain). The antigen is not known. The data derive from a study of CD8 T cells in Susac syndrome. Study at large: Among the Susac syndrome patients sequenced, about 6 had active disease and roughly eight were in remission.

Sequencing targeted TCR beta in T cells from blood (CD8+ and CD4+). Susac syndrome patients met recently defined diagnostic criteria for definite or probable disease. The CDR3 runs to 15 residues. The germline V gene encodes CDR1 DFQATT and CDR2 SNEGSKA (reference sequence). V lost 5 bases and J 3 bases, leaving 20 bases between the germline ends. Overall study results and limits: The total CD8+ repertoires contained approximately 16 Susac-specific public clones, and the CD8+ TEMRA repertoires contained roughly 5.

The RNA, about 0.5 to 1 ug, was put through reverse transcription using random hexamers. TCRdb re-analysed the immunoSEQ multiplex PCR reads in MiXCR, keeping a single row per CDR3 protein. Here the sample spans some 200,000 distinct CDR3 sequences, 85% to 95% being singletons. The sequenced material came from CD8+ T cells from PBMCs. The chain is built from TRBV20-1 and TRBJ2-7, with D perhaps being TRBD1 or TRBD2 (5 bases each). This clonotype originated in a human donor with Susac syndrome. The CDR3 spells CSAARGRQTLYEQYF. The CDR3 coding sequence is TGCAGTGCTGCTAGGGGACGGCAGACTCTCTACGAGCAGTACTTC.